This T cell receptor (beta chain) comes out of a study of blood T cell repertoires in COVID-19. About the study: Acute-phase and convalescent COVID-19 samples originated in the United States, Italy and Spain. PBMCs, B-cell-depleted T cells, or T cells provided the cDNA or gDNA that made up the material.

Study processing details: Amplified reference gene primers provided the basis for estimating nucleated cell counts. Data came from immunoSEQ multiplex PCR; TCRdb stores just in-frame clones and leaves some out. For V, J and clone size, that table is used; D and trimming come from the DNA. This table has around 500,000 clones, less than 90% appearing once. Allocation to cohorts depended on clinical history reported by the participants. The CDR3 has 16 residues. The V and J ends lost 5 bases and 5 bases respectively, with 19 bases between them. The germline V gene has CDR1 SGHAT and CDR2 FQNNGV. The sequence was collected from a woman aged 55 to 70 who had recovered from COVID-19. Input material: PBMCs or T cells enriched from blood (not recorded which). The chain joins TRBV11-2 to TRBJ2-1; maybe TRBD1 (6 bases). CDR3 amino acids: CASSPWDMRVHNEQFF. The DNA for the CDR3 is TGTGCCAGCAGCCCCTGGGACATGCGTGTGCACAATGAGCAGTTCTTC.